One and the same sample provided the 23 T cell receptor beta chains below, sequenced in a study of T cell responses to AZD1222 COVID-19 vaccine. Sequencing used immunoSEQ multiplex PCR; TCRdb keeps in-frame clones, though not all of them. The profile shows around 100,000 clones, over 75% of them singletons. Sequencing used peripheral blood, obtained on day 0 of AZD1222 vaccination. The receptors were sampled from an adult in good health.

This clone was seen once. This chain uses TRBV6-5 with TRBJ1-4; D is uncertain. The germline gives CDR1 MNHEY, CDR2 SVGAGI. Trimming stripped 8 bases from V and 8 bases from J, with 12 bases between. This CDR3 has 12 amino acids. In DNA, the CDR3 is TGTGCCAGCCGCGCAGGTTCGGAAAAACTGTTTTTT. This encodes CASRAGSEKLFF.

The V and J genes are TRBV11-2 and TRBJ2-7, with TRBD1 identical over 10 bases. CDR3 length: 14 amino acids. Germline lookup yields CDR1 SGHAT and CDR2 FQNNGV. With V trimmed by 5 bases and J by 2 bases, 3 bases remained unmatched. For the CDR3, the DNA is TGTGCCAGCAGCCGGGACAGGGGCACCTACGAGCAGTACTTC. Translation: CASSRDRGTYEQYF.

The chain joins TRBV30 to TRBJ1-2; 7 nucleotides agree with TRBD1. Trimming at V came to 2 bases and at J to 8 bases, leaving 5 bases not matched to a gene. This CDR3 region has 12 residues. The germline CDR1 and CDR2 sequences are GTSNPN and SVGIG (reference sequence). CDR3 in DNA: TGTGCCTGGAGTTGGGACAGTAGGGGCTACACCTTC. Translation gives CAWSWDSRGYTF.

The rearrangement links TRBV18 to TRBJ1-2; no clear D. Germline V CDR1 and CDR2: KGHSH, LQKENI. Trimming removed 0 bases at V and 6 bases at J, with 11 bases between. This CDR3 region has 14 residues. CDR3 region: CASSPPAKRDGYTF. The CDR3 nucleotides are TGTGCCAGCTCACCACCCGCCAAAAGGGATGGCTACACCTTC.

This clone was found a few times. The chain joins TRBV19 to TRBJ1-6; the D gene is possibly TRBD1 (5 bases). V lost 6 bases to trimming and J lost 0 bases, with 18 bases between them. The germline CDR1 and CDR2 sequences are LNHDA and SQIVND (reference sequence). The CDR3 totals 18 residues. CDR3: CASSSYGAQSSYNSPLHF. CDR3 bases: TGTGCCAGTAGCTCCTACGGGGCGCAAAGCTCCTATAATTCACCCCTCCACTTT.

V and J are TRBV3-1 (or the pseudogene TRBV3-2) and TRBJ2-7, with TRBD1 matching over 7 bases. The germline CDR1 and CDR2 sequences are LGHDT and YNNKEL (reference sequence). This CDR3 has 14 residues. The trim removed 4 bases at V and 3 bases at J, leaving 6 bases unmatched. In DNA, the CDR3 is TGTGCCAGCAGCCTCCCGGGACAGATCTACGAGCAGTACTTC. Its translation is CASSLPGQIYEQYF.

Here the CDR3 reads CASRQTGTSYGYTF. The DNA of the CDR3 is TGTGCCAGCAGACAGACCGGGACCTCCTATGGCTACACCTTC. V and J are TRBV6-5 and TRBJ1-2; a possible D gene is TRBD1 (5 bases). Deletions cut 6 bases from V and 4 bases from J, with 15 bases between. The CDR3 contains 14 residues. The germline V gene encodes CDR1 MNHEY and CDR2 SVGAGI.

The V call is TRBV7-3, the J call TRBJ2-1; possible D gene TRBD2, 6 bases. V shed 3 bases and J shed 1 base, with 10 bases lying between them. Germline CDR1 and CDR2: SGHTA and FQGTGA. CDR3 length: 15 amino acids. The CDR3, as DNA: TGTGCCAGCAGCTTGGGACTCCAGTCCTACAATGAGCAGTTCTTC. Its translation: CASSLGLQSYNEQFF.

The chain uses TRBV12-2 and TRBJ1-4; the table's D call, TRBD1, has no DNA check behind it. TRBV12-2 is a pseudogene locus. The CDR3 is 16 residues long. In nucleotides, the CDR3 is TGTGCAAGTCGCCCCAGGCCCCCTGTTTCTAATGAAAAACTGTTTTTT. This codes for CASRPRPPVSNEKLFF.

In its sample, this clone was seen once. The chain joins TRBV7-9 to TRBJ1-2; 8 bases match TRBD1. Looked up from germline, CDR1 is SEHNR and CDR2 is FQNEAQ (reference sequence). With V trimmed by 5 bases and J by 13 bases, 18 bases remained unmatched. The CDR3 consists of 15 residues. The CDR3 loop reads CASSTEQGDIERPTF. The CDR3 nucleotides are TGTGCCAGCAGCACAGAACAGGGGGACATCGAGCGGCCCACCTTC.

The gene calls are TRBV6-5 and TRBJ2-7; TRBD1 matches at 7 bases. CDR3 length equals 15 residues. Trimming removed 0 bases from V and 4 bases from J; junction bases left unmatched: 6. CDR1 and CDR2 (germline): MNHEY, SVGAGI. CDR3 region: CASSYSLQGTYEQYF. CDR3 DNA sequence: TGTGCCAGCAGTTACTCGTTACAGGGGACATACGAGCAGTACTTC.

The chain recombines TRBV5-4 with TRBJ2-5; no clear D gene. V shed 3 bases and J shed 2 bases, with 8 bases lying between them. The CDR3 has 13 amino acids. Looked up from germline, CDR1 is SGHNT and CDR2 is YYREEE (reference sequence). The CDR3 bases are TGTGCCAGCAGCTCCATAGGACAAGAGACCCAGTACTTC. Its translation is CASSSIGQETQYF.

The rearrangement uses TRBV12-3 or TRBV12-4 and TRBJ2-2; D is ambiguous. Trimming shortened V by 0 bases and J by 6 bases, and 2 bases separated the two germline ends. CDR3 length equals 12 residues. Here the CDR3 DNA reads TGTGCCAGCAGTTTAGCCCCCGGGGAGCTGTTTTTT. It specifies CASSLAPGELFF.

The gene calls are TRBV24-1 and TRBJ2-5; the match to TRBD1 covers 8 bases. With V trimmed by 4 bases and J by 2 bases, 5 bases remained unmatched. Germline assignment: CDR1 KGHDR and CDR2 SFDVKD. CDR3 size: 15 residues. CDR3 sequence (DNA): TGTGCCACCAGTGACCCTACAGGGGGTCAAGAGACCCAGTACTTC. As protein: CATSDPTGGQETQYF.

The chain links TRBV7-2 to TRBJ2-7; TRBD2 is a possible D gene (6 bases). V lost 2 bases, J lost 3 bases, and 14 bases lay in between. Germline assignment: CDR1 SGHTA and CDR2 FQGNSA. The CDR3 runs 15 residues. CDR3 sequence: CASSLSPGSGYEQYF. For the CDR3, the DNA is TGTGCCAGCAGCTTATCGCCGGGTAGCGGCTACGAGCAGTACTTC.

The V call is TRBV9, the J call TRBJ1-3; D not resolved. The CDR3 has 14 amino acids. CDR1 SGDLS and CDR2 YYNGEE come from the germline V gene. V lost 6 bases and J 3 bases, leaving 13 bases between the germline ends. CDR3 in DNA: TGTGCCAGCAACTCCCTAGAAGGTGGAAACACCATATATTTT. Translated, it gives CASNSLEGGNTIYF.

This chain connects TRBV28 to TRBJ2-7, with TRBD2 matching over 8 bases. Germline V gene sequence: CDR1 MDHEN, CDR2 SYDVKM. The junction had 8 bases not matched to a gene; V was cut back by 7 bases and J by 3 bases. The CDR3 covers 14 residues. CDR3 amino acids: CASNEGTRNYEQYF. In nucleotides, the CDR3 is TGTGCCAGCAACGAAGGGACTAGGAACTACGAGCAGTACTTC.

This chain connects TRBV28 to TRBJ2-7; 10 bases are a match to TRBD2. The CDR3 totals 15 residues. The V and J ends lost 4 bases and 6 bases, in that order; junction bases with no gene match: 9. From germline, CDR1 is MDHEN and CDR2 SYDVKM. CDR3 sequence reads: CASSSSSGRVFEQYF. As DNA, the CDR3 is TGTGCCAGCAGTTCCTCTAGCGGGAGAGTTTTCGAGCAGTACTTC.

The genes are TRBV11-2 and TRBJ2-1; D possibly corresponds to TRBD2 (6 bases). Germline V gene data show CDR1 as SGHAT and CDR2 as FQNNGV. Deletions cut 5 bases from V and 4 bases from J, with 15 bases between. The CDR3 contains 15 residues. This CDR3 is CASSPGGPAYNEQFF. Written as DNA, the CDR3 is TGTGCCAGCAGCCCCGGAGGGCCAGCTTACAATGAGCAGTTCTTC.

The rearrangement uses TRBV6-4 and TRBJ2-7; D uncertain. The germline V gene encodes CDR1 MRHNA and CDR2 SNTAGT. Between the trimmed V and J ends, which lost 0 bases and 6 bases, there was a span of 9 bases. The CDR3 length is 13 residues. CDR3 loop: CASSDSGPGEQYF. For the CDR3, the DNA is TGTGCCAGCAGTGACTCAGGGCCTGGCGAGCAGTACTTC.

This clone turned up a few times. V usage is TRBV9 and J usage is TRBJ2-1, with 8 positions matching TRBD2. The CDR3 contains 18 residues. CDR1 and CDR2 from the germline V gene are SGDLS and YYNGEE. J was trimmed by 6 bases and V by 0 bases; bases with no gene match: 14. The DNA of the CDR3 is TGTGCCAGCAGCGTAGGGGTTGGGGGACTAGGTTCCGGCAATGAGCAGTTCTTC. As protein: CASSVGVGGLGSGNEQFF.

The chain has TRBV2 and TRBJ2-5, with 14 bases identical to TRBD2. Germline trimming cut 5 bases from V and 5 bases from J; bases unmatched to any gene: 7. The CDR3 is 16 residues long. Germline V gene sequence: CDR1 SNHLY, CDR2 FYNNEI. The CDR3 sequence: CASSSWTSGRMETQYF. The CDR3 region has the DNA TGTGCCAGCAGTTCCTGGACTAGCGGGAGGATGGAGACCCAGTACTTC.

The table lists this clone with many counts. This rearrangement joins TRBV27 to TRBJ1-5; unclear D gene. The CDR3 totals 13 residues. V was clipped by 3 bases and J by 8 bases, with 11 bases between them. In germline, CDR1 is MNHEY, CDR2 SMNVEV (reference sequence). The CDR3 DNA follows: TGTGCCAGCAGTTTCATAGCCGGTGAGCCCCAGCATTTT. Translation: CASSFIAGEPQHF.